The 18 T cell receptor beta chains given below trace back to one sample, sequenced in a study of blood T cell repertoires in COVID-19. The assay was immunoSEQ multiplex PCR, and TCRdb's table has in-frame clones only and misses some. The table lists under 300,000 clones, approximately 86% of them singletons. The specimen was PBMCs or T cells enriched from blood (not recorded which). The receptor set was obtained from a woman between 25 and 40 years old who had recovered from COVID-19.

This sequence joins TRBV28 and TRBJ1-3, with TRBD1 matching 7 bases. Germline CDR1 is MDHEN and CDR2 is SYDVKM. V was clipped by 4 bases and J by 4 bases; unmatched bases: 4. The CDR3 consists of 14 residues. CDR3 sequence (DNA): TGTGCCAGCAGTTCCACAGGGGTCGGAAACACCATATATTTT. Its translation is CASSSTGVGNTIYF.

The V call is TRBV27, the J call TRBJ1-2; 8 nucleotides agree with TRBD1. The trim removed 3 bases at V and 2 bases at J, leaving 2 bases unmatched. The CDR3 is 14 residues long. Germline lookup yields CDR1 MNHEY and CDR2 SMNVEV (reference sequence). The CDR3 loop is CASSFQGANYGYTF. As DNA, the CDR3 is TGTGCCAGCAGTTTTCAGGGGGCCAACTATGGCTACACCTTC.

This clone was seen once. This chain links TRBV6-5 with TRBJ1-1; the D gene is possibly TRBD1 (5 bases). CDR1 is MNHEY, CDR2 SVGAGI, per germline. The CDR3 is 14 amino acids. V was pared by 2 bases and J by 6 bases, with 13 bases between. CDR3 in amino acids: CASSYQPRAAEAFF. CDR3 sequence (DNA): TGTGCCAGCAGTTACCAACCCAGGGCAGCTGAAGCTTTCTTT.

The V call is TRBV18, the J call TRBJ1-2, with 7 bases matching TRBD1. The germline CDR1 and CDR2 sequences are KGHSH and LQKENI. Trimming took 2 bases from V and 2 from J; bases not matched to a gene: 8. The CDR3 covers 16 residues. CDR3 nucleotide sequence: TGTGCCAGCTCACCAATCCCGACAGGGTCCAACTATGGCTACACCTTC. The encoded protein is CASSPIPTGSNYGYTF.

This clone was observed a few times. The gene calls are TRBV19 and TRBJ1-5, with unresolved D. Germline loops: CDR1 LNHDA, CDR2 SQIVND (reference sequence). The CDR3 has 17 residues. The V end lost 1 base, the J end lost 0 bases, and 13 bases lay between the germline ends. The CDR3 DNA reads as TGTGCCAGTAGTATAGTTCCAGGCGCCTATAGCAATCAGCCCCAGCATTTT. Its translation is CASSIVPGAYSNQPQHF.

The chain couples TRBV7-6 to TRBJ2-7; 15 bases line up with TRBD2. This CDR3 is built from 16 residues. Germline trimming cut 5 bases from V and 1 base from J; bases unmatched to any gene: 3. Germline CDR1 is SGHVS and CDR2 is FNYEAQ. The CDR3 spells CASSEGLAGGSYEQYF. Here the CDR3 DNA reads TGTGCCAGCAGCGAGGGACTAGCGGGGGGTTCCTACGAGCAGTACTTC.

The chain employs TRBV18 and TRBJ1-3; tentative D call: TRBD1 (6 bases). In germline, CDR1 is KGHSH, CDR2 LQKENI. Deletions cut 1 base from V and 5 bases from J, with 9 bases between. The CDR3 covers 14 residues. CDR3 sequence: CASSPLDSRNTIYF. The CDR3 nucleotides are TGTGCCAGCTCACCACTGGACAGCCGAAACACCATATATTTT.

This rearrangement joins TRBV19 to TRBJ1-1, with 7 bases fitting TRBD1. Germline V gives CDR1 LNHDA, CDR2 SQIVND (reference sequence). The ends lost 6 bases at V and 4 bases at J; junction bases unmatched: 8. This CDR3 spans 14 amino acids. The CDR3 DNA is TGTGCCAGTAGATTCGACAGGGCTAGCACTGAAGCTTTCTTT. It codes for CASRFDRASTEAFF.

The J gene is TRBJ1-5, the V gene TRBV6-5; possibly TRBD1 for D (5 bases). CDR3 size: 15 residues. With 0 bases removed from V and 7 bases from J, the gap between germline ends came to 13 bases. CDR1 is MNHEY and CDR2 is SVGAGI in the germline V gene. The CDR3 spells CASSYSGGTGQPQHF. The CDR3 DNA reads as TGTGCCAGCAGTTACTCAGGAGGGACGGGACAGCCCCAGCATTTT.

The chain combines TRBV10-3 with TRBJ2-7; 7 bases line up with TRBD1. This CDR3 has 16 amino acids. The germline CDR1 and CDR2 sequences are ENHRY and SYGVKD. V was pared by 3 bases and J by 6 bases, with 14 bases of the junction left unmatched. The CDR3 DNA follows: TGTGCCATCAGTGAACCGAACAGGGGACCCCCTACCGAGCAGTACTTC. Its protein product is CAISEPNRGPPTEQYF.

This clone was seen only a few times. The chain employs TRBV5-4 and TRBJ1-1; the D gene is possibly TRBD1 (6 bases). Trimming stripped 5 bases from V and 2 bases from J, with 16 bases between. The CDR3 length is 15 residues. Looked up from germline, CDR1 is SGHNT and CDR2 is YYREEE (reference sequence). CDR3 residues: CASSLMTGVNTEAFF. For the CDR3, the DNA is TGTGCCAGCAGTCTGATGACAGGAGTTAACACTGAAGCTTTCTTT. The variable domain in full, with the rest retrieved from reference TRBV5-4 and TRBJ1-1, is ETGVTQSPTHLIKTRGQQVTLRCSSQSGHNTVSWYQQALGQGPQFIFQYYREEENGRGNFPPRFSGLQFPNYSSELNVNALELDDSALYLCASSLMTGVNTEAFFGQGTRLTVV.

Written as DNA, the CDR3 is TGTGCCAGCAGTTTTCTAGCGGGGGCCACCGGGGAGCTGTTTTTT. Translating it yields CASSFLAGATGELFF. The chain has TRBV27 and TRBJ2-2; the match to TRBD2 covers 10 bases. The CDR3 consists of 15 residues. CDR1 is MNHEY and CDR2 is SMNVEV in the germline V gene (reference sequence). The trim removed 3 bases at V and 4 bases at J, leaving 2 bases unmatched.

This chain uses TRBV5-5 with TRBJ1-2; possible D gene TRBD1, 6 bases. This CDR3 is built from 15 residues. V gave up 0 bases and J gave up 5 bases, with 14 bases separating them. The germline CDR1 and CDR2 sequences are SGHKS and YYEKEE (reference sequence). The CDR3 reads CASSLVTGKGYGYTF. The CDR3 nucleotides read TGTGCCAGCAGCTTGGTAACAGGGAAGGGGTATGGCTACACCTTC.

The chain joins TRBV7-6 to TRBJ2-1, with TRBD2 matching 11 bases. Germline trimming cut 4 bases from V and 4 bases from J; bases unmatched to any gene: 9. Germline V CDR1 and CDR2: SGHVS, FNYEAQ. The CDR3 sequence is 17 residues long. CDR3 residues: CASSSLSSGGFYNEQFF. CDR3 in DNA: TGTGCCAGCAGCTCCCTTTCTAGCGGGGGGTTTTACAATGAGCAGTTCTTC.

This chain joins TRBV19 and TRBJ1-1; maybe TRBD1 (6 bases). The CDR3 totals 13 residues. Germline V gene data show CDR1 as LNHDA and CDR2 as SQIVND (reference sequence). V was pared by 7 bases and J by 5 bases, with 14 bases between. The chain's CDR3 is CASTLGRGTEAFF. The CDR3 DNA follows: TGTGCCAGTACTCTGGGGAGGGGGACTGAAGCTTTCTTT.

This chain links TRBV5-1 with TRBJ1-3, with TRBD1 matching over 8 bases. This CDR3 contains 16 residues. The germline V gene encodes CDR1 SGHRS and CDR2 YFSETQ. With 4 bases clipped from V and 0 bases from J, the junction kept 6 bases outside the gene matches. CDR3 sequence reads: CASSTGGTGSGNTIYF. DNA for the CDR3: TGCGCCAGCAGCACAGGGGGGACGGGCTCTGGAAACACCATATATTTT.

The chain is built from TRBV5-6 and TRBJ1-3, with D possibly TRBD1 on 6 matching bases. Trimming removed 3 bases from V and 7 bases from J, with 11 bases in between. Per germline, CDR1 SGHDT and CDR2 YYEEEE. The CDR3 totals 13 residues. CDR3 coding DNA: TGTGCCAGCAGCTCCTACAGGGACAACACCATATATTTT. As protein: CASSSYRDNTIYF.

The chain has TRBV28 and TRBJ1-2; 7 nucleotides match TRBD1. The CDR3 is made up of 14 amino acids. With 7 bases clipped from V and 6 bases from J, the junction kept 11 bases outside the gene matches. Germline assignment: CDR1 MDHEN and CDR2 SYDVKM. The CDR3 region has the DNA TGTGCCAGCATTGCCCCCACAGGGGCCAATGGCTACACCTTC. This sequence encodes CASIAPTGANGYTF.